This TCR beta chain was captured in a study of cytomegalovirus exposure and HLA in healthy donors. Study conclusions and caveats: Later analysis identified about 18,000 TCR beta sequences associated with HLA alleles, using a false discovery rate threshold of 0.05.

Note on this clone: The antigen is not known.

The PCR contained 60 Vbeta and 13 Jbeta primers. Measured with immunoSEQ multiplex PCR; TCRdb has only the in-frame clones, and not every one. This table holds about 120,000 clones, around three quarters found once. The CDR3 totals 17 residues. The ends lost 4 bases at V and 7 bases at J; junction bases unmatched: 14. Germline lookup yields CDR1 SGDLS and CDR2 YYNGEE. This clonotype was obtained from a woman in her thirties or forties in good health and CMV-seropositive. The rearrangement uses TRBV9 and TRBJ1-6; 7 bases fit TRBD1. The sample taken for sequencing was PBMCs. The CDR3 loop reads CASSSRTGDTTNSPLHF. DNA of the CDR3: TGTGCCAGCAGCTCGCGGACAGGAGATACAACAAATTCACCCCTCCACTTT.